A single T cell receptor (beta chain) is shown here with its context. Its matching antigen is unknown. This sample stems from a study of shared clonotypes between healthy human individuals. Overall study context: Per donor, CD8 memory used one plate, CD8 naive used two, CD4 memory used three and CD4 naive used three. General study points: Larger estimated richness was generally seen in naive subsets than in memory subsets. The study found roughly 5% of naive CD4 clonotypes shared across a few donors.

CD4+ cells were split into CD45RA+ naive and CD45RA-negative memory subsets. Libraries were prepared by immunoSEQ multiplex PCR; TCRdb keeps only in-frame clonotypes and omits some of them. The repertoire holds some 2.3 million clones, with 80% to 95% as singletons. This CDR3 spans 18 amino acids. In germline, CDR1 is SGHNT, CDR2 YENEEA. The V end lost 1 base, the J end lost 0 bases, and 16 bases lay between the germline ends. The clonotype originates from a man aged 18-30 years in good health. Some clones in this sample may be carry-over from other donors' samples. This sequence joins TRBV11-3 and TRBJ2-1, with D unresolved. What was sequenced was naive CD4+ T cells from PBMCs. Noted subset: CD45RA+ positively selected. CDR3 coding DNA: TGTGCCAGCAGCTTAGGAAGTCGCGCAGGACGCTCCTACAATGAGCAGTTCTTC. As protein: CASSLGSRAGRSYNEQFF.